A single sample is the source of the 31 T cell receptor beta chains below, sequenced in a study of CD8+ T cells in alopecia areata. As the sequencing template, cDNA was produced by extracting RNA and reverse transcribing it. Sequencing used immunoSEQ multiplex PCR; TCRdb keeps in-frame clones, though not all of them. The top ten clones hold roughly a fifth of a sample with about 150,000 clones, around half of them seen once. The specimen was CD8+ T cells sorted from blood, collected at week 0. The origin of the receptors is a human donor with alopecia areata.

The chain uses TRBV29-1 and TRBJ2-7; D not certain. The CDR3 spans 13 residues. Germline-derived CDR1 and CDR2 are SQVTM and ANQGSEA. Trimming removed 3 bases at V and 2 bases at J, with 11 bases between. DNA for the CDR3: TGCAGCGTTGAGGCCGGTTCCCCCTACGAGCAGTACTTC. Its protein is CSVEAGSPYEQYF.

The rearrangement uses TRBV27 and TRBJ2-6, with a possible D match to TRBD1 (5 bases). Germline CDR1 is MNHEY and CDR2 is SMNVEV (reference sequence). Deletions cut 7 bases from V and 2 bases from J, with 12 bases between. The CDR3 spans 15 residues. The CDR3 sequence: CASKLGRAGANVLTF. The CDR3 nucleotides are TGTGCCAGCAAATTGGGCAGGGCTGGGGCCAACGTCCTGACTTTC. The whole variable domain, remainder taken from reference TRBV27 and TRBJ2-6, is EAQVTQNPRYLITVTGKKLTVTCSQNMNHEYMSWYRQDPGLGLRQIYYSMNVEVTDKGDVPEGYKVSRKEKRNFPLILESPSPNQTSLYFCASKLGRAGANVLTFGAGSRLTVL.

The table lists this clone with a few counts. The chain couples TRBV15 to TRBJ1-1; D is undetermined. The ends were cut back, 3 bases at V and 8 bases at J, with 10 bases in the middle. The CDR3 has 12 amino acids. Germline loops: CDR1 LNHNV, CDR2 YYDKDF (reference sequence). In nucleotides, the CDR3 is TGTGCCACCAGCAGTTTAGGGCCGGAAGCTTTCTTT. This gives the protein CATSSLGPEAFF.

This chain joins TRBV6-6 and TRBJ2-7; possible D gene TRBD1, 5 bases. V lost 6 bases, J lost 6 bases, and 12 bases lay in between. This CDR3 has 12 residues. Germline V gene data show CDR1 as MNHNY and CDR2 as SVGAGI (reference sequence). The CDR3 region has the DNA TGTGCCAGCAGAACAGGTTCCGTCGAGCAGTACTTC. Its protein is CASRTGSVEQYF.

V is TRBV29-1 and J is TRBJ1-6; the match to TRBD1 covers 9 bases. The V gene's germline CDR1 is SQVTM and CDR2 ANQGSEA. The ends lost 6 bases at V and 3 bases at J; junction bases unmatched: 12. This CDR3 spans 17 amino acids. CDR3 DNA sequence: TGCAGCGTCCGTCCCGGGACAGGGACGGGCTATAATTCACCCCTCCACTTT. Translated: CSVRPGTGTGYNSPLHF. The full variable domain, in which reference TRBV29-1 and TRBJ1-6 provide the parts outside the CDR3, is SAVISQKPSRDICQRGTSLTIQCQVDSQVTMMFWYRQQPGQSLTLIATANQGSEATYESGFVIDKFPISRPNLTFSTLTVSNMSPEDSSIYLCSVRPGTGTGYNSPLHFGNGTRLTVT.

This sequence joins TRBV14 and TRBJ2-7, with a possible D match to TRBD2 (6 bases). Germline V gives CDR1 SGHDN, CDR2 FVKESK. The CDR3 spans 17 residues. V was cut by 1 base and J by 0 bases, with 16 bases left in between. The CDR3 loop is CASSQGSGLASSYEQYF. The CDR3 DNA sequence: TGTGCCAGCAGCCAAGGGTCGGGGCTAGCGAGCTCCTACGAGCAGTACTTC.

The V call is TRBV29-1, the J call TRBJ1-1, with D possibly matching TRBD1 (5 bases). This CDR3 contains 12 residues. The V end was cut by 2 bases, the J end by 3 bases, with 7 bases between. Germline V gene sequence: CDR1 SQVTM, CDR2 ANQGSEA. The CDR3 spells CSVEIGDTEAFF. The DNA for the CDR3 is TGCAGCGTTGAAATAGGGGACACTGAAGCTTTCTTT.

This rearrangement joins TRBV15 to TRBJ1-1; D remains ambiguous. The ends were cut back, 7 bases at V and 4 bases at J, with 7 bases in the middle. The CDR3 runs to 11 residues. CDR1 is LNHNV and CDR2 is YYDKDF in the germline V gene (reference sequence). CDR3 nucleotide sequence: TGTGCCACCATGGATAGCACTGAAGCTTTCTTT. Protein: CATMDSTEAFF.

This chain links TRBV30 with TRBJ1-1; 7 bases map to TRBD1. Germline V gene data show CDR1 as GTSNPN and CDR2 as SVGIG (reference sequence). The trim removed 4 bases at V and 4 bases at J, leaving 6 bases unmatched. The CDR3 extends over 13 amino acids. Written as DNA, the CDR3 is TGTGCCTGGACCCGGGACAGTCCCACTGAAGCTTTCTTT. This encodes CAWTRDSPTEAFF.

The genes are TRBV15 and TRBJ1-2; 8 bases line up with TRBD1. V gave up 0 bases and J gave up 8 bases; unmatched junction bases: 17. The CDR3 loop spans 18 amino acids. CDR1 is LNHNV and CDR2 is YYDKDF in the germline V gene (reference sequence). This chain's CDR3 is CATSREDLGLDRVEGYTF. The DNA for the CDR3 is TGTGCCACCAGCAGAGAAGATTTGGGATTGGACAGGGTGGAAGGCTACACCTTC.

CDR3 residues: CASSQDRGQLYNEQFF. CDR3 nucleotide sequence: TGCGCCAGCAGCCAAGATCGGGGGCAGCTATACAATGAGCAGTTCTTC. This chain links TRBV4-3 with TRBJ2-1, with D perhaps given as TRBD1 or TRBD2 (6 bases each). The CDR3 has 16 amino acids. CDR1 is LGHNA, CDR2 YSLEER, per germline. V lost 0 bases and J lost 4, with 13 bases in between.

The chain recombines TRBV30 with TRBJ1-1, with D unresolved. Germline V gene data show CDR1 as GTSNPN and CDR2 as SVGIG (reference sequence). V shed 5 bases and J shed 0 bases, with 10 bases lying between them. This CDR3 is 13 amino acids long. The CDR3 is CAWALLMNTEAFF. The CDR3 nucleotides read TGTGCCTGGGCCCTACTCATGAACACTGAAGCTTTCTTT.

The CDR3 DNA sequence: TGTGCCTGGAGTTATGGGGGTGACACTGAAGCTTTCTTT. This gives the protein CAWSYGGDTEAFF. This chain uses TRBV30 with TRBJ1-1; D possibly corresponds to TRBD1 (5 bases). Between the trimmed V and J ends, which lost 2 bases and 3 bases, there was a span of 10 bases. Germline CDR1 GTSNPN, CDR2 SVGIG (reference sequence). This CDR3 has 13 amino acids. Together with reference TRBV30 and TRBJ1-1, the CDR3 gives the full variable domain: SQTIHQWPATLVQPVGSPLSLECTVEGTSNPNLYWYRQAAGRGLQLLFYSVGIGQISSEVPQNLSASRPQDRQFILSSKKLLLSDSGFYLCAWSYGGDTEAFFGQGTRLTVV.

The sample holds one count of this clone. The V call is TRBV5-1, the J call TRBJ2-3, with D possibly TRBD1 on 5 matching bases. The germline gives CDR1 SGHRS, CDR2 YFSETQ. Trimming took off 4 bases at V and 6 bases at J, with 18 bases between the two ends. The CDR3 consists of 15 residues. The CDR3 sequence: CASSSSARVSDTQYF. CDR3 DNA: TGCGCCAGCAGCAGTTCCGCCAGGGTGTCGGATACGCAGTATTTT.

A single count supports this clone. As DNA, the CDR3 is TGTGCCTGGGGAGTAGGATCAGGGAATCAGCCCCAGCATTTT. Its protein is CAWGVGSGNQPQHF. The chain links TRBV30 to TRBJ1-5, with D perhaps matching TRBD1 (5 bases). The CDR3 has 14 residues. Trimming stripped 5 bases from V and 4 bases from J, with 15 bases between. Per the germline V gene, CDR1 is GTSNPN and CDR2 is SVGIG (reference sequence).

The CDR3 here is CSVGLGDLTMNTEAFF. The CDR3 DNA reads as TGCAGCGTTGGTCTAGGGGACCTCACCATGAACACTGAAGCTTTCTTT. The chain recombines TRBV29-1 with TRBJ1-1; possible D gene TRBD1, 5 bases. Germline V gene lookup returns CDR1 SQVTM and CDR2 ANQGSEA. Between the trimmed V and J ends, which lost 4 bases and 0 bases, there was a span of 18 bases. This CDR3 contains 16 residues.

The gene calls are TRBV5-6 and TRBJ1-2; tentative D call: TRBD1 (5 bases). V lost 0 bases to trimming and J lost 1 base, with 13 bases between them. Germline assignment: CDR1 SGHDT and CDR2 YYEEEE. The CDR3 sequence is 16 residues long. CDR3 nucleotides: TGTGCCAGCAGCTTGGAAGTTGGGACCATTAACTATGGCTACACCTTC. Protein: CASSLEVGTINYGYTF.

The chain combines TRBV27 with TRBJ2-1; D gene unclear. Germline CDR1 is MNHEY and CDR2 is SMNVEV (reference sequence). The germline V and J ends were trimmed by 5 bases and 2 bases, with 10 bases remaining between them. The CDR3 is 14 amino acids. The CDR3 loop is CASSRDEPYNEQFF. CDR3 sequence (DNA): TGTGCCAGCAGTCGAGACGAACCCTACAATGAGCAGTTCTTC.

This rearrangement joins TRBV4-1 to TRBJ1-2, with D possibly being TRBD1 (6 bases). The CDR3 totals 17 residues. Germline assignment: CDR1 MGHRA and CDR2 YSYEKL. V shed 0 bases and J shed 1 base, with 15 bases lying between them. The CDR3 loop reads CASSQDILGGNNYGYTF. The CDR3 DNA follows: TGCGCCAGCAGCCAAGATATACTCGGGGGCAATAACTATGGCTACACCTTC.

Only one count was recorded for this clone. Distinct nucleotide sequences in the sample also encode this CDR3. The chain links TRBV9 to TRBJ2-7; a weak D match, TRBD2 (6 bases). The germline CDR1 and CDR2 sequences are SGDLS and YYNGEE. The ends were cut back, 5 bases at V and 2 bases at J, with 8 bases in the middle. The CDR3 loop spans 12 amino acids. CDR3 sequence reads: CASSGGTYEQYF. CDR3 nucleotide sequence: TGTGCCAGCAGTGGGGGGACCTACGAGCAGTACTTC. Looking up the rest from reference TRBV9 and TRBJ2-7 gives the full variable domain: DSGVTQTPKHLITATGQRVTLRCSPRSGDLSVYWYQQSLDQGLQFLIQYYNGEERAKGNILERFSAQQFPDLHSELNLSSLELGDSALYFCASSGGTYEQYFGPGTRLTVT.

The chain combines TRBV11-2 with TRBJ2-4; D is undetermined. Between the trimmed V and J ends, which lost 5 bases and 8 bases, there was a span of 22 bases. CDR1 and CDR2 (germline): SGHAT, FQNNGV. This CDR3 has 16 amino acids. The CDR3 spells CASSRDNLSPVDIQYF. The CDR3 DNA is TGTGCCAGCAGCCGCGACAACTTGTCCCCGGTGGACATTCAGTACTTC.

The genes are TRBV5-1 and TRBJ2-1; D gene ambiguous. The CDR3 length is 12 residues. V lost 0 bases and J lost 14, with 12 bases in between. Germline CDR1 is SGHRS and CDR2 is YFSETQ. The DNA for the CDR3 is TGCGCCAGCAGCTTGGAGCCAGACGAGGAGTTCTTC. This codes for CASSLEPDEEFF.

The sample holds a few counts of this clone. This sequence joins TRBV10-3 and TRBJ2-5; no reliable D call. V lost 5 bases to trimming and J lost 2 bases, with 9 bases between them. This CDR3 has 13 amino acids. CDR1 and CDR2 from the germline V gene are ENHRY and SYGVKD. The chain's CDR3 is CAISSQPQETQYF. CDR3 in DNA: TGTGCCATCAGTTCACAGCCACAAGAGACCCAGTACTTC.

The chain combines TRBV30 with TRBJ2-7; the match to TRBD1 covers 9 bases. Germline V gene lookup returns CDR1 GTSNPN and CDR2 SVGIG (reference sequence). The CDR3 totals 14 residues. The J segment lost 6 bases and the V segment lost 5 bases, leaving 11 bases of the junction unmatched. CDR3 in amino acids: CAWSSGTGIGEQYF. The CDR3, as DNA: TGTGCCTGGTCTTCCGGGACAGGGATCGGCGAGCAGTACTTC.

The genes are TRBV29-1 and TRBJ2-2; D gene unclear. Germline V gene sequence: CDR1 SQVTM, CDR2 ANQGSEA. This CDR3 is 12 amino acids long. V lost 4 bases and J 3 bases, leaving 6 bases between the germline ends. The CDR3 sequence is CSVAYHTGELFF. Here the CDR3 DNA reads TGCAGCGTTGCTTACCACACCGGGGAGCTGTTTTTT.

V usage is TRBV19 and J usage is TRBJ2-7, with TRBD2 identical over 7 bases. The CDR3 loop spans 13 amino acids. The germline V gene has CDR1 LNHDA and CDR2 SQIVND (reference sequence). Trimming cost V 3 bases and J 7 bases; bases outside gene matches: 6. DNA for the CDR3: TGTGCCAGTAGTATCGGCGGCGGGAGAGAGCAGTACTTC. Amino acids: CASSIGGGREQYF.

This chain uses TRBV30 with TRBJ1-1; weak D call: TRBD1 (5 bases). The CDR3 runs to 11 residues. Per the germline V gene, CDR1 is GTSNPN and CDR2 is SVGIG (reference sequence). CDR3 region: CVGDFETEAFF. DNA for the CDR3: TGTGTAGGGGACTTTGAAACTGAAGCTTTCTTT.

The chain links TRBV4-1 to TRBJ2-7; maybe TRBD1 (5 bases). The CDR3 runs to 15 residues. V lost 4 bases to trimming and J lost 6 bases, with 19 bases between them. Germline lookup yields CDR1 MGHRA and CDR2 YSYEKL. The CDR3 nucleotides read TGCGCCAGCAGCCCGGAATGGCAGGGTGTTCTCGAGCAGTACTTC. Translated: CASSPEWQGVLEQYF.

The chain has TRBV5-1 and TRBJ1-4; D not resolved. This CDR3 comprises 15 residues. CDR1 SGHRS and CDR2 YFSETQ come from the germline V gene. The V end lost 2 bases, the J end lost 0 bases, and 8 bases lay between the germline ends. CDR3 nucleotide sequence: TGCGCCAGCAGCTTAGACCCGGCAACTAATGAAAAACTGTTTTTT. Translated, it gives CASSLDPATNEKLFF.

The chain recombines TRBV29-1 with TRBJ1-2; D gene uncertain. The V and J ends lost 6 bases and 2 bases respectively, with 16 bases between them. Germline CDR1 and CDR2: SQVTM and ANQGSEA. This CDR3 is built from 14 residues. The CDR3 loop reads CSVPPAEGNYGYTF. Here the CDR3 DNA reads TGCAGCGTCCCCCCGGCGGAAGGGAACTATGGCTACACCTTC.

This clone was counted at least ten times. The chain couples TRBV6-1 to TRBJ1-2, with 7 bases matching TRBD1. This CDR3 has 15 residues. Germline CDR1 is MNHNS and CDR2 is SASEGT. V was clipped by 6 bases and J by 7 bases; unmatched bases: 14. The CDR3 nucleotides are TGTGCCAGCAGGGGGACAGACAGAAGCCAGGGTGGCTACACCTTC. It translates to CASRGTDRSQGGYTF.